A selection of T cell receptor beta chains follows, all from one sample in a study of T cell repertoires in cytomegalovirus infection. TCRdb analysed the reads with MiXCR anew, one entry per CDR3 protein. The repertoire holds about 310,000 distinct CDR3 sequences, with roughly 9.3% as singletons. The sequencing sample was made of PBMCs. The receptors come from a human donor in good health (CMV status not recorded). Some clones in this sample may be carry-over from other donors' samples. The CDR3 runs from the conserved cysteine through the conserved F or W. The D gene is left open where the match is weak. Rows give clone size only sometimes, using once, few, many, or a class for an expanded clone.

J gene: TRBJ1-1
clone size: many
V gene: TRBV29-1
D gene: TRBD1
CDR3 DNA: TGCAGCGTTGAAAAGATCAATGTTCGACAGGGACTTATGAACACTGAAGCTTTCTTT
CDR3 protein: CSVEKINVRQGLMNTEAFF

J gene: TRBJ1-2
clone size: many
V gene: TRBV12-3/TRBV12-4
D gene: TRBD1
CDR3 DNA: TGTGCCAGCAGTTCATCGACAGGGTCTGGCTACACCTTC
CDR3 protein: CASSSSTGSGYTF

J gene: TRBJ2-1
clone size: many
V gene: TRBV6-2/TRBV6-3
D gene: TRBD2
CDR3 DNA: TGTGCCAGCAGTCGCAACCTAGCGGGGCTCTACAATGAGCAGTTCTTC
CDR3 protein: CASSRNLAGLYNEQFF

J gene: TRBJ2-3
clone size: few
V gene: TRBV5-4
D gene: .
CDR3 DNA: TGTGCCAGCAGCTTAAGGTCGCCGAACTCAGATACGCAGTATTTT
CDR3 protein: CASSLRSPNSDTQYF

J gene: TRBJ2-5
clone size: .
V gene: TRBV3-1
D gene: .
CDR3 DNA: TGTGCCAGCAGCCAACCTCAAAGGGAGGTCATCCACGTATGCTACTTC
CDR3 protein: CASSQPQREVIHVCYF

J gene: TRBJ1-6
clone size: .
V gene: TRBV20-1
D gene: .
CDR3 DNA: TGCAGTGCTAGAGATCTTGGGGGTAGGACAGTGGATTCACCCCTCCACTTT
CDR3 protein: CSARDLGGRTVDSPLHF

J gene: TRBJ2-5
clone size: .
V gene: TRBV20-1
D gene: .
CDR3 DNA: TGCAGTGCTAGAGACAGTTACCAAGAGACCCAGTACTTC
CDR3 protein: CSARDSYQETQYF

J gene: TRBJ2-5
clone size: many
V gene: TRBV29-1
D gene: TRBD1
CDR3 DNA: TGCAGCGTTAACTCTCCGGGACAGGAAGAGACCCAGTACTTC
CDR3 protein: CSVNSPGQEETQYF

J gene: TRBJ1-2
clone size: .
V gene: TRBV5-4
D gene: .
CDR3 DNA: TGTGCCAGCAGCTTGCTGGGAGGAAACTATGGCTACACCTTC
CDR3 protein: CASSLLGGNYGYTF

J gene: TRBJ1-1
clone size: few
V gene: TRBV20-1
D gene: .
CDR3 DNA: TGCAGTGCTAGATTGTGGCAGAAAGCTTTCTTT
CDR3 protein: CSARLWQKAFF

J gene: TRBJ2-2
clone size: many
V gene: TRBV19
D gene: .
CDR3 DNA: TGTGCCAGTACTGCAGGGGTTGGGACCGGGGAGCTGTTTTTT
CDR3 protein: CASTAGVGTGELFF

J gene: TRBJ2-5
clone size: .
V gene: TRBV24-1
D gene: TRBD1
CDR3 DNA: TGTGCCACCAGTGACCCCGGGACAGACCAAGAGACCCAGTACTTC
CDR3 protein: CATSDPGTDQETQYF

J gene: TRBJ2-1
clone size: many
V gene: TRBV25-1
D gene: TRBD2
CDR3 DNA: TGTGCCAGCAGACGGACGGGAGGTGAGCAGTTCTTC
CDR3 protein: CASRRTGGEQFF

J gene: TRBJ2-5
clone size: .
V gene: TRBV5-4
D gene: .
CDR3 DNA: TGTGCCAGCAGCCCCAATCCAGACCCCGGGCAAACCCAGTACTTC
CDR3 protein: CASSPNPDPGQTQYF

J gene: TRBJ2-1
clone size: few
V gene: TRBV20-1
D gene: TRBD2
CDR3 DNA: TGCGGGGGGACTAGCGGGGGGGCTCGCCCCGGCAATGAGCAGTTCTTC
CDR3 protein: CGGTSGGARPGNEQFF

J gene: TRBJ2-1
clone size: many
V gene: TRBV2
D gene: TRBD1
CDR3 DNA: TGTGCCAGCAGTCCAGGGACAGGGGAGAGGAATGAGCAGTTCTTC
CDR3 protein: CASSPGTGERNEQFF

J gene: TRBJ1-2
clone size: many
V gene: TRBV28
D gene: .
CDR3 DNA: TGTGCCAGCAGTGGAACAGTCGCTAACTATGGCTACACCTTC
CDR3 protein: CASSGTVANYGYTF

J gene: TRBJ2-3
clone size: few
V gene: TRBV18
D gene: TRBD1
CDR3 DNA: TGTGCCAGCTCACCCTCAGGGGGCCAAACAGATACGCAGTATTTT
CDR3 protein: CASSPSGGQTDTQYF

J gene: TRBJ2-7
clone size: many
V gene: TRBV28
D gene: TRBD2
CDR3 DNA: TGTGCCAGCAATCCTCTAGCGGGCGTCTACGAGCAGTACTTC
CDR3 protein: CASNPLAGVYEQYF

J gene: TRBJ2-2
clone size: many
V gene: TRBV5-6
D gene: .
CDR3 DNA: TGTGCCAGCACCCGATTAACCGGGGAGCTGTTTTTT
CDR3 protein: CASTRLTGELFF

J gene: TRBJ2-6
clone size: many
V gene: TRBV29-1
D gene: .
CDR3 DNA: TGCAGCGTGACAGGTACTGGGGCCAACGTCCTGACTTTC
CDR3 protein: CSVTGTGANVLTF

J gene: TRBJ2-1
clone size: .
V gene: TRBV29-1
D gene: TRBD2
CDR3 DNA: TGCAGCGTTGAAAGCAGCGGGGGTTACAATGAGCAGTTCTTC
CDR3 protein: CSVESSGGYNEQFF

J gene: TRBJ2-4
clone size: many
V gene: TRBV27
D gene: .
CDR3 DNA: TGTGCCAGCAGCACATATGGAAGGGCCAAAAACATTCAGTACTTC
CDR3 protein: CASSTYGRAKNIQYF

J gene: TRBJ2-4
clone size: few
V gene: TRBV5-1
D gene: TRBD1
CDR3 DNA: TGCGCCAGCAGCCCTCGGGACAGGAGTTCCAAAAACATTCAGTACTTC
CDR3 protein: CASSPRDRSSKNIQYF

J gene: TRBJ1-1
clone size: many
V gene: TRBV7-3
D gene: TRBD1
CDR3 DNA: TGTGCCAGCAGCGTCGACAGGGACACTGAAGCTTTCTTT
CDR3 protein: CASSVDRDTEAFF

J gene: TRBJ2-1
clone size: many
V gene: TRBV19
D gene: .
CDR3 DNA: TGTGCCAGTAGTAGGCAGGAAGGGGGGAATGAGCAGTTCTTC
CDR3 protein: CASSRQEGGNEQFF

J gene: TRBJ1-1
clone size: .
V gene: TRBV29-1
D gene: .
CDR3 DNA: TGCAGCGCCTACACGACTCCCACTGAAGCTTTCTTT
CDR3 protein: CSAYTTPTEAFF

J gene: TRBJ1-5
clone size: .
V gene: TRBV23-1
D gene: .
CDR3 DNA: TGCGCCAGCAGTCACCCTATGGACAGTAGCAATCAGCCCCAGCATTTT
CDR3 protein: CASSHPMDSSNQPQHF

J gene: TRBJ2-1
clone size: few
V gene: TRBV28
D gene: .
CDR3 DNA: TGTGCCAGCAGTTCGGCGCAGTACAATGAGCAGTTCTTC
CDR3 protein: CASSSAQYNEQFF

J gene: TRBJ2-2
clone size: many
V gene: TRBV25-1
D gene: .
CDR3 DNA: TGTGCCAGCAGTGAGCCAGGGACATTGAACACCGGGGAGCTGTTTTTT
CDR3 protein: CASSEPGTLNTGELFF

J gene: TRBJ2-4
clone size: many
V gene: TRBV5-5
D gene: TRBD1
CDR3 DNA: TGTGCCAGCAGCAGCCGACAGGGGAACATTCAGTACTTC
CDR3 protein: CASSSRQGNIQYF

J gene: TRBJ2-7
clone size: many
V gene: TRBV12-3/TRBV12-4
D gene: TRBD2
CDR3 DNA: TGTGCCAGCAGTTTCGGGCGGGGGGGCCAAGGGGAGCAGTACTTC
CDR3 protein: CASSFGRGGQGEQYF

J gene: TRBJ2-5
clone size: .
V gene: TRBV9
D gene: TRBD1
CDR3 DNA: TGTGCCAGCAGCCCCACGGGACAGGGGCTCCCAGAGACCCAGTACTTC
CDR3 protein: CASSPTGQGLPETQYF

J gene: TRBJ2-6
clone size: many
V gene: TRBV6-1
D gene: .
CDR3 DNA: TGTGCCAGCAGTGAAAGGGTAATGACCTCTGGGGCCAACGTCCTGACTTTC
CDR3 protein: CASSERVMTSGANVLTF

J gene: TRBJ1-1
clone size: many
V gene: TRBV5-1
D gene: .
CDR3 DNA: TGCGCCAGCAGGCTAGTGCCGGGGAACACTGAAGCTTTCTTT
CDR3 protein: CASRLVPGNTEAFF

J gene: TRBJ2-1
clone size: few
V gene: TRBV9
D gene: .
CDR3 DNA: TGTGCCAGCAGCCGAGAGGGGCCCCGGCTCGGGGGTGAGCAGTTCTTC
CDR3 protein: CASSREGPRLGGEQFF

J gene: TRBJ1-4
clone size: many
V gene: TRBV5-5
D gene: .
CDR3 DNA: TGTGCCAGCAGCTTGGGGCCGGTACAGCGCCCCGAAAAACTGTTTTTT
CDR3 protein: CASSLGPVQRPEKLFF